Reported below is one T cell receptor (beta chain). Its antigen is not identified. UMI-labeled 5' RACE TRB cDNA libraries were prepared from the cells. From its re-call of the 5' RACE reads, TCRdb lists each CDR3 protein once, without DNA. The sample has 150,000 or so distinct CDR3 sequences. The data were obtained in a study of CXCR3-negative and CXCR3-positive naive CD8 T cells. Overall study findings and caveats: When CXCR3-positive naive cells were set against CXCR3-negative naive cells, the former had more hydrophobic TRB CDR3s.

Germline values: CDR1 MNHNS, CDR2 SASEGT. The CDR3 runs to 13 residues. Sequenced material: naive CXCR3+ CD8+ T cells from blood. Subset: CD45RO-CCR7+CD27+CD95- naive CD8+ T cells expressing CXCR3 (TNR3+). The V call is TRBV6-1, the J call TRBJ1-3. The sequence was collected from a human donor in good health. Some clones in this sample may be carry-over from other donors' samples. Here the CDR3 reads CAIAVLDGNTIYF.